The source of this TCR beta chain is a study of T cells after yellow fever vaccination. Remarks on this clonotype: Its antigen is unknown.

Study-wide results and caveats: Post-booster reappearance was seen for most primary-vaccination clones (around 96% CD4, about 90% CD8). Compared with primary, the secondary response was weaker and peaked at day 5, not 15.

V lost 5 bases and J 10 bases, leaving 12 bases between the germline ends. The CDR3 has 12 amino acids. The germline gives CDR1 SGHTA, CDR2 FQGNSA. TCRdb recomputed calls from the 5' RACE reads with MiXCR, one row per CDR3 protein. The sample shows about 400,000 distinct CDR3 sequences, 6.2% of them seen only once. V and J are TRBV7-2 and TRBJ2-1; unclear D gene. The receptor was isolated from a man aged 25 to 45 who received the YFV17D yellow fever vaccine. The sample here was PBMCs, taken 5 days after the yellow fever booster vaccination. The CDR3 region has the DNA TGTGCCAGCAGCGTCACCAGCGTAGAGCAGTTCTTC. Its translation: CASSVTSVEQFF.